Listed below are T cell receptor beta chains from one sample, sequenced in a study of patients and donors after allogeneic stem cell transplantation. TCRdb called the RT-PCR reads again in MiXCR, with one record for every CDR3 protein. The table has roughly 880,000 distinct CDR3 sequences, more than 15% seen once. The sequencing sample was made of blood, either unsorted or a sorted T cell fraction (not recorded which). Receptors originate from a human donor who was either an allogeneic HSCT recipient or a stem cell or donor lymphocyte infusion donor (not recorded which). It is not recorded whose cells these are; they may come from a transplant donor. The CDR3 runs from the conserved cysteine through the conserved F or W. The order of the fields is J gene, V gene, CDR3 protein.

TRBJ2-1,TRBV12-3/TRBV12-4,CASGTAGGVYNEQFF
TRBJ2-7,TRBV6-1,CASSAQGRGTYEQYF
TRBJ2-3,TRBV19,CASSTWGVTDTQYF
TRBJ2-7,TRBV9,CASSASRGEQYF
TRBJ1-6,TRBV27,CASSPAAGGYSPLHF
TRBJ1-5,TRBV6-5,CASSSGQSHSNQPQHF
TRBJ2-5,TRBV5-1,CASSLGKRTTQYQETQYF
TRBJ2-5,TRBV5-6,CASSLVPGRGSETQYF
TRBJ2-5,TRBV24-1,CATSEAGTVMRETQYF
TRBJ1-1,TRBV6-1,CASILGGPDVIKAFF
TRBJ1-1,TRBV6-5,CASSYGSGRENTEAFF
TRBJ2-1,TRBV11-2,CASSSVGEQFF
TRBJ1-2,TRBV6-5,CASSSHSPGNYGYTF
TRBJ2-5,TRBV12-3/TRBV12-4,CASSFVEETQYF
TRBJ2-5,TRBV12-3/TRBV12-4,CASSPRQGGLFQETQYF
TRBJ2-3,TRBV12-3/TRBV12-4,CASTPGTERDTQYF
TRBJ2-1,TRBV20-1,CSATDDYNEQFF
TRBJ2-7,TRBV6-1,CASTNPGRLYEQYF
TRBJ1-1,TRBV7-9,CASSFSGPTEAFF
TRBJ2-3,TRBV20-1,CSVIREGVADTQYF
TRBJ2-1,TRBV11-2,CASSRRGGLAGPVSYNEQFF
TRBJ2-2,TRBV7-3,CASSSQAGVTGELFF
TRBJ2-3,TRBV20-1,CSARAPRGGHTDTQYF
TRBJ2-3,TRBV19,CASSYLSAGGTDTQYF
TRBJ1-1,TRBV19,CASSPKAGGYTEAFF
TRBJ1-2,TRBV6-1,CASSRSVGQGANYGYTF
TRBJ1-1,TRBV6-1,CASSDRGAGGTEAFF
TRBJ1-3,TRBV15,CATSRDMGVGNTIYF
TRBJ2-4,TRBV6-1,CASRGQGLAKNIQYF
TRBJ2-3,TRBV28,CASSLGGGGRTSDTQYF
TRBJ1-1,TRBV25-1,CASSERVEAFF
TRBJ1-2,TRBV5-6,CASSLGPAGGYGYTF
TRBJ2-3,TRBV5-1,CASSPSGGAPVDTQYF
TRBJ1-6,TRBV11-2,CASSSRDRNSPLHF
TRBJ2-6,TRBV6-1,CASSEMGGAGANVLTF
TRBJ2-1,TRBV10-3,CAIRPGLATYNEQFF
TRBJ2-1,TRBV24-1,CATSDPGTSGSEQFF
TRBJ2-1,TRBV6-1,CASRTMGAASGYNEQFF
TRBJ1-4,TRBV6-1,CASRKDRDRPTNEKLFF
TRBJ2-5,TRBV30,CAWSFRTGLGETQYF
TRBJ2-3,TRBV6-5,CASSYSGTSGLDTQYF
TRBJ2-7,TRBV4-3,CASSQDRTGGSYEQYF
TRBJ2-1,TRBV5-1,CASSLYSGGQNEQFF
TRBJ2-3,TRBV12-3/TRBV12-4,CASSPRGGRENTQYF
TRBJ1-3,TRBV12-3/TRBV12-4,CASSARGIDTIYF
TRBJ1-2,TRBV6-1,CASSASGTVNYGYTF
TRBJ2-1,TRBV5-1,CASSRLGANGEQFF
TRBJ2-3,TRBV9,CASSVDFSGQHTDTQYF